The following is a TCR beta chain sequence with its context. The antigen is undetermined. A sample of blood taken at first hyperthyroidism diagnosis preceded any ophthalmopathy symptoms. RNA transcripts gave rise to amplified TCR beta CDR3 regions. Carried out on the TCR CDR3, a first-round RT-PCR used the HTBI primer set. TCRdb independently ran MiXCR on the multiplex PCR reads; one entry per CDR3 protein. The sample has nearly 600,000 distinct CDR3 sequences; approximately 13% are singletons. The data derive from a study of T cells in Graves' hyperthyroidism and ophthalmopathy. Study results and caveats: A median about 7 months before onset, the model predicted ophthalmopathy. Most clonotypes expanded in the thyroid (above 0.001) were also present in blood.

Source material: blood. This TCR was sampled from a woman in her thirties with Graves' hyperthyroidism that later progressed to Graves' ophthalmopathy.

CDR3: CASSYGTSGTQTQYF. The CDR3 DNA reads as TGTGCCAGCAGTTACGGGACTAGCGGGACCCAGACCCAGTACTTC. The V and J genes are TRBV6-2 or TRBV6-3 and TRBJ2-5, with 13 bases identical to TRBD2. Germline V gives CDR1 MNHEY, CDR2 SVGEGT. Losses at the gene ends were 2 bases for V and 6 bases for J; bases not matched to a gene: 3. CDR3 length: 15 residues.